This TCR beta chain was found in a study of T cells in Graves' hyperthyroidism and ophthalmopathy. Study context: Sampling of peripheral blood happened at initial diagnosis, prior to any treatment. Whole-study results and caveats: In the blood, most expanded thyroid clonotypes above 0.001 appeared as well.

Patients aged 18 to 65 had newly diagnosed hyperthyroidism of under 2 months' duration. Source material for PBMCs was more than 7.5 ml fresh peripheral blood. TCR beta CDR3 regions were amplified from RNA transcripts. First-round RT-PCR with HTBI primers amplified the TCR CDR3 region. From the multiplex PCR reads, TCRdb called clonotypes with MiXCR, one entry per CDR3 protein. There are about 270,000 distinct CDR3 sequences in the sample; less than 30% occur only once, and about 30% lies in the top ten. This clonotype was counted many times. Its specificity is not known. This sequence was found in a man in his forties or fifties with Graves' hyperthyroidism that later progressed to Graves' ophthalmopathy. Sample: blood.

In nucleotides, the CDR3 is TGTGCCAGCAGCCCCCTACGGCGGGGGGCCAACGTCCTGACTTTC. Translation gives CASSPLRRGANVLTF. The chain links TRBV6-2 or TRBV6-3 to TRBJ2-6; D is uncertain. Germline lookup yields CDR1 MNHEY and CDR2 SVGEGT. Trimming left V 6 bases short and J 4 bases short, with 13 bases between. The CDR3 covers 15 residues.